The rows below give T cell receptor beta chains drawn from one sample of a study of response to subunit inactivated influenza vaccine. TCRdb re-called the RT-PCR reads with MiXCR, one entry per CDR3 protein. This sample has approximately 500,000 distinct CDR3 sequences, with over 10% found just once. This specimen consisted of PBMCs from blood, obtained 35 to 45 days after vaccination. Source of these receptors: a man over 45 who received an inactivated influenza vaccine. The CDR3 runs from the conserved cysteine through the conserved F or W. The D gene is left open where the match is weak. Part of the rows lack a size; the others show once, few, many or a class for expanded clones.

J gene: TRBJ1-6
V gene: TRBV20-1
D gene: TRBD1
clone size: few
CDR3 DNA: TGCAGTGCTAGAGATGTGGCAGGGGGCAATAATTCACCCCTCCACTTT
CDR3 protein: CSARDVAGGNNSPLHF

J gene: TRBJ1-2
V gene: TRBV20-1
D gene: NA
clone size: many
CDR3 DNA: TGCAGTGCTAGGACGACTGGCTACACCTTC
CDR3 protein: CSARTTGYTF

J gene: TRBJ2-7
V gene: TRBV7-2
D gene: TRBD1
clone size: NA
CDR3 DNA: TGTGCCAGCAAACAGGACAGGGGGCCGAGGGAGCAGTACTTC
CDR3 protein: CASKQDRGPREQYF

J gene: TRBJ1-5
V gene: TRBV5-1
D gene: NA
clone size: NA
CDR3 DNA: TGCGCCAGCAGCATGCCGACGGGACGGGGGCGCAATCAGCCCCAGCATTTT
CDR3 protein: CASSMPTGRGRNQPQHF

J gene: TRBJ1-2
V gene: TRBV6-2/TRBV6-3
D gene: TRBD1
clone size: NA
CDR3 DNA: TGTGCCAGCAGTTATGCAGGGGGCCATGGCTACACCTTC
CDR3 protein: CASSYAGGHGYTF

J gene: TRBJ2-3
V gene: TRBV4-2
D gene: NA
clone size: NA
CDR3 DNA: TGTGCCAGCAGCCAAGAACCGGGATCTACAAAGGTAGATACGCAGTATTTT
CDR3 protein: CASSQEPGSTKVDTQYF

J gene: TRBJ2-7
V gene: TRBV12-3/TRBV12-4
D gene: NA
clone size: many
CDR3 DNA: TGTGCCAGCAGCGAAGATCGATGGGAGCAGTACTTC
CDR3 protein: CASSEDRWEQYF

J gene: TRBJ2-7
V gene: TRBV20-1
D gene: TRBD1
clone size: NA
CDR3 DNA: TGCAGTGCTAACTCCCCAGGACAGGGGACAGCGCAGTACTTC
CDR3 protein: CSANSPGQGTAQYF

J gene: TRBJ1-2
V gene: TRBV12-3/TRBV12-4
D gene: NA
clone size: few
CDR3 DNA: TGTGCCAGCAGCCATACCACAACCGGGGGCGAGGGCTACACCTTC
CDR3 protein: CASSHTTTGGEGYTF

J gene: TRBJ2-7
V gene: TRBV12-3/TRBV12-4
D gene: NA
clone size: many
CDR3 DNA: TGTGCCAGCAGTTTAAGGAGGATGAGGGGGGCCTACGAGCAGTACTTC
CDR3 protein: CASSLRRMRGAYEQYF

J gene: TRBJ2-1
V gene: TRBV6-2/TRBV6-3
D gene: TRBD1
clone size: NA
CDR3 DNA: TGTGCCAGCAGTTACTGGACAGGAAACAATGAGCAGTTCTTC
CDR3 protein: CASSYWTGNNEQFF

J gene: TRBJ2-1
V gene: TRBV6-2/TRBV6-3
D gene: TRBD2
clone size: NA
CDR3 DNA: TGTGCCAGCAGCTTGAGGTCACTAGCGGAGGTGAATGAGCAGTTCTTC
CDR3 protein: CASSLRSLAEVNEQFF

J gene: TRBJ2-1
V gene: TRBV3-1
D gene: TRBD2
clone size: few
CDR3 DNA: TGTGCCAGCAGCCTAACCGGGGGACTAGCGGGAGTTAAAATGAGCTCCTACAATGAGCAGTTCTTC
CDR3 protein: CASSLTGGLAGVKMSSYNEQFF

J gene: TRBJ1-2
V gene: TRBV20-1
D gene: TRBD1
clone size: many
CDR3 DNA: TGCAGTGCCACAGCCTTCGGGACAGCCTATGGCTACACCTTC
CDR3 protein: CSATAFGTAYGYTF

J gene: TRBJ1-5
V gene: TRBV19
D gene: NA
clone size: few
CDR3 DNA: TGTGCCAGTAGTATATCAGGGATTAGCAATCAGCCCCAGCATTTT
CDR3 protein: CASSISGISNQPQHF

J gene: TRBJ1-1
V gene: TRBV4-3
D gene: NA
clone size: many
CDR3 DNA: TGCGCCAGCAGCCGAGGGGACATAGTTATCACTGAAGCTTTCTTT
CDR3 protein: CASSRGDIVITEAFF

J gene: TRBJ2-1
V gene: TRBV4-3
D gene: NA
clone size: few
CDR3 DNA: TGCGCCAGCAGCCACACCGGAGGGAACTATGAGCAGTTCTTC
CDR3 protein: CASSHTGGNYEQFF

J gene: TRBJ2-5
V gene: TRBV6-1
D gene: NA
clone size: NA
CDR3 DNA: TGTGCCAGCAGCGCCCCGGGGGCGTACCAAGAGACCCAGTACTTC
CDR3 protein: CASSAPGAYQETQYF

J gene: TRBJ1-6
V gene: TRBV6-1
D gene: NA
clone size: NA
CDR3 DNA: TGTGCCACTCCGCCTGCGGGGTATGTTTATTCACCCCTCCACTTT
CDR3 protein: CATPPAGYVYSPLHF

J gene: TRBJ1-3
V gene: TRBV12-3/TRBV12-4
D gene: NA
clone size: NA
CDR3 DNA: TGTGCCACTACAGGGCGCTCTGGAAACACCATATATTTT
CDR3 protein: CATTGRSGNTIYF

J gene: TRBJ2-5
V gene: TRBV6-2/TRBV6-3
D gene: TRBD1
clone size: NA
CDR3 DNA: TGTGCCAGCAGTTCCACGACAGGGTATGCTAAGGGGACCCAGTACTTC
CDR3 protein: CASSSTTGYAKGTQYF

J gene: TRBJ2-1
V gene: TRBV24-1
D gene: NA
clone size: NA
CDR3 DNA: TGTGCCACCAGTCCTACAGGAGATTACGGCGAGCAGTTCTTC
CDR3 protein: CATSPTGDYGEQFF

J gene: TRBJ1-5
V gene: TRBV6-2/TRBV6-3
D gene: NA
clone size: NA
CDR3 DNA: TGTGCCAGCAGTTATGGTGCAGACAATCAGCCCCAGCATTTT
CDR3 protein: CASSYGADNQPQHF

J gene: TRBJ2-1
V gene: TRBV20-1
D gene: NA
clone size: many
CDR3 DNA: TGCAGTGCTAGAGATTCCTGGTCCCTCGGGCAGTTCTTC
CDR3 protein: CSARDSWSLGQFF

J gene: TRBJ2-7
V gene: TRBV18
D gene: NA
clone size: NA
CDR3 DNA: TGTGCCAGCTCACCAGAGCCGGGACTTTGGTACGAGCAGTACTTC
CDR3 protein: CASSPEPGLWYEQYF

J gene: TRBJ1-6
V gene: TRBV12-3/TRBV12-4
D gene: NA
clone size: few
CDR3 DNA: TGTGCCAGCAGTCTCTCGAGGACTGTGAGTAATTCACCCCTCCACTTT
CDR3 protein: CASSLSRTVSNSPLHF

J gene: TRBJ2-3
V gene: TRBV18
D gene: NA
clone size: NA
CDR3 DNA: TGTGCCAGCTCACCTTCAAAGCGGACTTACACAGATACGCAGTATTTT
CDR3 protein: CASSPSKRTYTDTQYF

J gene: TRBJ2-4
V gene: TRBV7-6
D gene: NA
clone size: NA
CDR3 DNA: TGTGCCAGCAGCCCAGGACCGGCCCGAGCCAAAAACATTCAGTACTTC
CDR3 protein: CASSPGPARAKNIQYF

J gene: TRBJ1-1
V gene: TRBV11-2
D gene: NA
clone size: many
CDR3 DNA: TGTGCCAGCAGCTTGGCAGGGGCCACTGAAGCTTTCTTT
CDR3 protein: CASSLAGATEAFF

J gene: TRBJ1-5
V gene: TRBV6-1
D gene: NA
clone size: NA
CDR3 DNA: TGTGCCAGCAGTGGATCACAGGGATCCAATCAGCCCCAGCATTTT
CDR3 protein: CASSGSQGSNQPQHF

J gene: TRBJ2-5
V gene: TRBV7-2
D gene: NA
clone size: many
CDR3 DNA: TGTGCCAGCAGCTTAGACAGCCAGACCCAGTACTTC
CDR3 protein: CASSLDSQTQYF

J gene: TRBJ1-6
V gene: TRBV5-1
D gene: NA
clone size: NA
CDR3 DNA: TGCGCCAGCAGCTTGGCCACCTCAAGCTCCTATAATTCACCCCTCCACTTT
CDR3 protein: CASSLATSSSYNSPLHF

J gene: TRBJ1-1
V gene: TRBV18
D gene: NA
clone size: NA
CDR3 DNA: TGTGCCAGCTCACCCTCACTACCCGCCTATCTGTTCGTGCGAGAGGTCTCTGAAGCTTTCTTT
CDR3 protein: CASSPSLPAYLFVREVSEAFF

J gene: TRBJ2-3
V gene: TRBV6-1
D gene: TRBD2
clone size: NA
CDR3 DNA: TGTGCCAGCAGGCGGGGGACGGGGCGCACAGATACGCAGTATTTT
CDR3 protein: CASRRGTGRTDTQYF

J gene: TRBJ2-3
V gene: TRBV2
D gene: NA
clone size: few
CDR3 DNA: TGTGCCAGCAGTGATCCCTTTAGCACAGATACGCAGTATTTT
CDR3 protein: CASSDPFSTDTQYF

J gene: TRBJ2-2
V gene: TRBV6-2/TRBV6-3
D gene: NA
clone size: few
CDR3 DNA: TGTGCCAGCAGTTACGAAGAACACCACACCGGGGAGCTGTTTTTT
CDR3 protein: CASSYEEHHTGELFF

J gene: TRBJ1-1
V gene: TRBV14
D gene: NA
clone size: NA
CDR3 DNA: TGTGCCAGCAGCGTCGACTGGAACACTGAAGCTTTCTTT
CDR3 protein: CASSVDWNTEAFF

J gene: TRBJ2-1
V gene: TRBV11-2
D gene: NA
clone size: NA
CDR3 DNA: TGTGCCAGCAGCTTAGCCCAGGGCGGAGGGAATGAGCAGTTCTTC
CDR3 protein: CASSLAQGGGNEQFF

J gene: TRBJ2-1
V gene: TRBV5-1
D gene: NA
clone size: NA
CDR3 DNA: TGCGCCAGCAGCTCATCTAGCGTGAGCTCCTACAATGAGCAGTTCTTC
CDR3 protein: CASSSSSVSSYNEQFF

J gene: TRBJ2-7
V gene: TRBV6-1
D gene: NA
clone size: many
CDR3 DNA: TGTGCCAGCAGACACCATAAAAACTACGAGCAGTACTTC
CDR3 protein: CASRHHKNYEQYF

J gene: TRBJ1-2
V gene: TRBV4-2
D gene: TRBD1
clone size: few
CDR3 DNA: TGTGCCAGCAGCCAGAACCTTGACAGGGAGGGCTATGGCTACACCTTC
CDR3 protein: CASSQNLDREGYGYTF

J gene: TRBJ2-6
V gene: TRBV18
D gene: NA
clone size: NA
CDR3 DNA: TGTGCCAGCTCACCCGTCGGGGCCAACGTCCTGACTTTC
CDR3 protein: CASSPVGANVLTF